The 27 T cell receptor beta chains presented below share a single source sample, sequenced in a study of blood T cell repertoires in COVID-19. TCRdb's copy holds only in-frame clones and misses some; the assay was immunoSEQ multiplex PCR. The table includes around 130,000 clones, approximately 90% detected once. The material sequenced was peripheral blood. These receptors all come from a woman older than 75 with acute or convalescent COVID-19.

J is TRBJ2-5 and V is TRBV2; 8 bases fit TRBD1. The germline CDR1 and CDR2 sequences are SNHLY and FYNNEI. This CDR3 has 15 amino acids. Trimming cost V 6 bases and J 5 bases; bases outside gene matches: 11. CDR3 in amino acids: CASRPRQGYMETQYF. CDR3 sequence (DNA): TGTGCCAGCAGGCCCAGACAGGGGTACATGGAGACCCAGTACTTC.

The chain uses TRBV7-2 and TRBJ2-3, with D possibly being TRBD1 (5 bases). Trimming cost V 1 base and J 7 bases, with 15 bases left between them. This CDR3 has 15 residues. In germline, CDR1 is SGHTA, CDR2 FQGNSA. Here the CDR3 DNA reads TGTGCCAGCAGCTTAGATGTGGGGCGACCTAATACGCAGTATTTT. This gives the protein CASSLDVGRPNTQYF.

The chain uses TRBV5-1 and TRBJ2-7; 8 nucleotides align to TRBD2. This CDR3 is built from 16 residues. The V gene's germline CDR1 is SGHRS and CDR2 YFSETQ. The V and J ends lost 5 bases and 1 base, in that order; junction bases with no gene match: 11. CDR3 region: CASSLLVGGGSYEQYF. CDR3 DNA sequence: TGCGCCAGCAGTCTATTGGTAGGCGGGGGGTCCTACGAGCAGTACTTC.

The rearrangement links TRBV6-2 or TRBV6-3 to TRBJ2-2; tentatively, D is TRBD1 (5 bases). The germline CDR1 and CDR2 sequences are MNHEY and SVGEGT. This CDR3 is built from 17 residues. With 2 bases removed from V and 2 bases from J, the gap between germline ends came to 15 bases. The CDR3 sequence is CASSYRVDSLNTGELFF. The CDR3 region has the DNA TGTGCCAGCAGTTACCGCGTCGACAGCTTAAACACCGGGGAGCTGTTTTTT.

The CDR3 DNA reads TGCAGCGCCTTAGAAGGGGCCGGTGGGGCCCTCCACTTT. Its protein is CSALEGAGGALHF. The chain is built from TRBV29-1 and TRBJ1-6; D is possibly TRBD1 (5 bases). The CDR3 totals 13 residues. Germline values: CDR1 SQVTM, CDR2 ANQGSEA. Deletions cut 7 bases from V and 14 bases from J, with 21 bases between.

The sample holds a few counts of this clone. This chain links TRBV2 with TRBJ2-5; TRBD2 is a possible D gene (6 bases). The CDR3 is made up of 14 amino acids. V lost 4 bases, J lost 4 bases, and 13 bases lay in between. Germline CDR1 SNHLY, CDR2 FYNNEI. The CDR3 spells CASSAPSDGETQYF. As DNA, the CDR3 is TGTGCCAGCAGTGCCCCTAGCGATGGAGAGACCCAGTACTTC.

CDR3 DNA: TGTGCCAGCAGCCGGGGAGTGAACACTGAAGCTTTCTTT. It encodes CASSRGVNTEAFF. V and J are TRBV7-8 and TRBJ1-1, with no clear D. Germline CDR1 and CDR2: SGHVS and FQNEAQ. V lost 5 bases, J lost 0 bases, and 7 bases lay in between. This CDR3 region has 13 residues.

The sample holds one count of this clone. The genes are TRBV18 and TRBJ1-2; 8 bases are a match to TRBD1. Germline V gene data show CDR1 as KGHSH and CDR2 as LQKENI. The CDR3 spans 14 residues. With V trimmed by 6 bases and J by 3 bases, 6 bases remained unmatched. CDR3 in amino acids: CASSQIQGDYGYTF. In DNA, the CDR3 is TGTGCCAGCTCTCAGATACAGGGGGACTATGGCTACACCTTC.

As to this clone: At one boundary the junction diverges from the germline segment, which might be a read error. V usage is TRBV4-3 and J usage is TRBJ2-2; 7 positions agree with TRBD2. This CDR3 is built from 16 residues. Germline lookup yields CDR1 LGHNA and CDR2 YSLEER. For the CDR3, the DNA is TGCGCCCGCAGCCAAGATGGGGGGGGTCGTACCGGGGAGCTGTTTTTT. This gives the protein CARSQDGGGRTGELFF.

This clone is a singleton in its sample. The genes are TRBV6-6 and TRBJ1-6; D is uncertain. The V gene lost 6 bases and the J gene lost 11 bases, with 20 bases spanning the gap. The CDR3 has 15 amino acids. Germline CDR1 is MNHNY and CDR2 is SVGAGI (reference sequence). For the CDR3, the DNA is TGTGCCAGCAGGACCCTTATGACTGACTCGGCACCCCTCCACTTT. Protein: CASRTLMTDSAPLHF.

V usage is TRBV3-1 (or the pseudogene TRBV3-2) and J usage is TRBJ2-1, with TRBD2 matching over 14 bases. Germline-derived CDR1 and CDR2 are LGHDT and YNNKEL (reference sequence). The CDR3 covers 15 residues. The J segment lost 7 bases and the V segment lost 4 bases, leaving 3 bases of the junction unmatched. The CDR3 reads CASSRRLAGGNEQFF. CDR3 coding DNA: TGTGCCAGCAGCCGCCGACTAGCGGGGGGGAATGAGCAGTTCTTC.

V is TRBV5-1 and J is TRBJ2-3; D remains ambiguous. CDR3 length: 13 amino acids. The germline V gene encodes CDR1 SGHRS and CDR2 YFSETQ. Trimming removed 0 bases from V and 4 bases from J, with 6 bases in between. The CDR3 region is CASSLGSSDTQYF. In DNA form, the CDR3 reads TGCGCCAGCAGCTTGGGCAGTTCAGATACGCAGTATTTT. Full variable domain (missing parts from reference TRBV5-1 and TRBJ2-3): KAGVTQTPRYLIKTRGQQVTLSCSPISGHRSVSWYQQTPGQGLQFLFEYFSETQRNKGNFPGRFSGRQFSNSRSEMNVSTLELGDSALYLCASSLGSSDTQYFGPGTRLTVL.

This chain joins TRBV7-9 and TRBJ1-6; D is possibly TRBD1 (5 bases). Germline CDR1 and CDR2: SEHNR and FQNEAQ (reference sequence). Trimming took 8 bases from V and 0 from J, leaving 14 bases between them. This CDR3 region has 16 residues. The CDR3 loop is CASSGGGSSYNSPLHF. The CDR3 nucleotides are TGTGCCAGCTCCGGCGGGGGGAGCTCCTATAATTCACCCCTCCACTTT.

V and J are TRBV5-1 and TRBJ2-7; perhaps TRBD1 as D (6 bases). V was pared by 4 bases and J by 0 bases, with 17 bases between. The CDR3 contains 16 residues. Germline V CDR1 and CDR2: SGHRS, YFSETQ. Written as DNA, the CDR3 is TGCGCCAGCAGCGACCACAGGGATTCCTACTCCTACGAGCAGTACTTC. Its protein product is CASSDHRDSYSYEQYF.

This clone was detected only a few times. This chain links TRBV10-3 with TRBJ1-5, with D perhaps TRBD1 (5 bases). V lost 3 bases to trimming and J lost 0 bases, with 15 bases between them. Germline V gene sequence: CDR1 ENHRY, CDR2 SYGVKD. This CDR3 region has 17 residues. The CDR3 region is CAISDRDLDYSNQPQHF. The DNA of the CDR3 is TGTGCCATCAGTGACAGGGACTTAGATTATAGCAATCAGCCCCAGCATTTT.

The V and J genes are TRBV6-1 and TRBJ2-7; 10 bases fit TRBD2. The V gene's germline CDR1 is MNHNS and CDR2 SASEGT. The CDR3 spans 16 residues. V lost 4 bases and J lost 3; bases outside the gene matches: 9. CDR3 in amino acids: CASSALLAGTNYEQYF. In DNA form, the CDR3 reads TGTGCCAGCAGTGCCTTACTAGCGGGGACGAACTACGAGCAGTACTTC.

A single count supports this clone. J is TRBJ2-3 and V is TRBV3-1 (or the pseudogene TRBV3-2); 16 positions match TRBD2. Germline CDR1 and CDR2: LGHDT and YNNKEL (reference sequence). V dropped 4 bases and J dropped 4; count of bases not matched to a gene: 5. The CDR3 spans 17 residues. The DNA for the CDR3 is TGTGCCAGCAGCCGGGGACTAGCGGGGGGGCCAGCAGATACGCAGTATTTT. Translating gives CASSRGLAGGPADTQYF.

The rearrangement links TRBV27 to TRBJ1-2; D perhaps matches TRBD1 (5 bases). Germline V gene sequence: CDR1 MNHEY, CDR2 SMNVEV (reference sequence). The CDR3 covers 13 residues. Between the trimmed V and J ends, which lost 3 bases and 1 base, there was a span of 6 bases. In DNA form, the CDR3 reads TGTGCCAGCAGTTTGGGGGGTAACTATGGCTACACCTTC. It translates to CASSLGGNYGYTF.

V gene TRBV6-6 combines with J gene TRBJ2-3, with 8 bases lining up with TRBD1. Germline V gene sequence: CDR1 MNHNY, CDR2 SVGAGI (reference sequence). The CDR3 has 15 amino acids. Trimming took 0 bases from V and 5 from J; bases not matched to a gene: 4. The CDR3 protein is CASSYSGRGRDTQYF. CDR3 sequence (DNA): TGTGCCAGCAGTTACTCAGGCAGGGGGCGAGATACGCAGTATTTT.

The rearrangement joins TRBV29-1 to TRBJ1-1; D unresolved. The V end was cut by 6 bases, the J end by 0 bases, with 11 bases between. CDR3 length equals 13 residues. From germline, CDR1 is SQVTM and CDR2 ANQGSEA. The CDR3 bases are TGCAGCGTGCGACTGACGATGAACACTGAAGCTTTCTTT. It encodes CSVRLTMNTEAFF.

This chain uses TRBV5-4 with TRBJ1-1; D is ambiguous. This CDR3 is built from 15 residues. V was cut by 0 bases and J by 0 bases, with 9 bases left in between. Germline CDR1 is SGHNT and CDR2 is YYREEE (reference sequence). CDR3 nucleotides: TGTGCCAGCAGCTTGGTGGGCTCACTGAACACTGAAGCTTTCTTT. Translated: CASSLVGSLNTEAFF.

V usage is TRBV4-1 and J usage is TRBJ1-5; D not resolved. The germline V gene encodes CDR1 MGHRA and CDR2 YSYEKL. This CDR3 contains 16 residues. Trimming removed 0 bases from V and 5 bases from J, with 14 bases in between. CDR3 DNA sequence: TGCGCCAGCAGCCAAGATAAGGGTGGAGGGCATCAGCCCCAGCATTTT. It specifies CASSQDKGGGHQPQHF.

This sequence joins TRBV3-1 (or the pseudogene TRBV3-2) and TRBJ2-1; TRBD2 aligns across 8 bases. The CDR3 is 16 amino acids. Looked up from germline, CDR1 is LGHDT and CDR2 is YNNKEL (reference sequence). With 0 bases clipped from V and 8 bases from J, the junction kept 9 bases outside the gene matches. CDR3 sequence: CASSQDRGGNDDEQFF. DNA for the CDR3: TGTGCCAGCAGCCAAGATCGGGGGGGGAACGACGATGAGCAGTTCTTC.

V and J are TRBV7-2 and TRBJ1-2; D possibly corresponds to TRBD1 (6 bases). CDR1 SGHTA and CDR2 FQGNSA come from the germline V gene. The CDR3 covers 15 residues. V was shortened by 1 base and J by 2 bases, with 11 bases between the two germline ends. As DNA, the CDR3 is TGTGCCAGCAGCTTAGACCGGACAGCGAACTATGGCTACACCTTC. Translating gives CASSLDRTANYGYTF.

A single count supports this clone. The V gene is TRBV2, the J gene TRBJ1-3, with 10 bases that match TRBD1. Germline-derived CDR1 and CDR2 are SNHLY and FYNNEI. The V and J ends lost 7 bases and 4 bases, in that order; junction bases with no gene match: 10. The CDR3 totals 16 residues. The CDR3 reads CASNQRQGADGNTIYF. In DNA, the CDR3 is TGTGCCAGCAACCAGAGACAGGGGGCGGACGGAAACACCATATATTTT.

The V call is TRBV18, the J call TRBJ2-7; the D gene is possibly TRBD1 (5 bases). This CDR3 is 16 amino acids long. Germline CDR1 KGHSH, CDR2 LQKENI. V was cut by 3 bases and J by 3 bases, with 18 bases left in between. The CDR3 here is CASSPIGAGNLYEQYF. DNA of the CDR3: TGTGCCAGCTCACCCATTGGGGCAGGAAACCTCTACGAGCAGTACTTC.

V and J are TRBV2 and TRBJ1-1; 7 positions match TRBD1. CDR3 size: 14 residues. Germline V gene data show CDR1 as SNHLY and CDR2 as FYNNEI. The junction had 7 bases not matched to a gene; V was cut back by 6 bases and J by 3 bases. CDR3 amino acids: CASREGTDYTEAFF. CDR3 DNA sequence: TGTGCCAGCAGGGAGGGGACAGACTACACTGAAGCTTTCTTT.